This T cell receptor beta chain is from a study of T cell changes during pregnancy in multiple sclerosis. The assay was immunoSEQ multiplex PCR, and TCRdb's table has in-frame clones only and misses some. The repertoire holds about 59,000 clones, with 93% as singletons. The germline V gene has CDR1 LNHDA and CDR2 SQIVND (reference sequence). V trimming: 6 bases; J trimming: 4 bases; junction bases outside the gene matches: 4. The CDR3 covers 13 residues. The chain couples TRBV19 to TRBJ2-7; 9 bases are a match to TRBD2. The source is a female donor with multiple sclerosis, enrolled in a pregnancy study. The sample consisted of CD4+ T cells from peripheral blood mononuclear cells, taken before pregnancy. The chain's CDR3 is CASSRLAGYEQYF. The DNA of the CDR3 is TGTGCCAGTAGCCGCCTAGCGGGATACGAGCAGTACTTC. The whole variable domain, filled in from reference TRBV19 and TRBJ2-7, reads DGGITQSPKYLFRKEGQNVTLSCEQNLNHDAMYWYRQDPGQGLRLIYYSQIVNDFQKGDIAEGYSVSREKKESFPLTVTSAQKNPTAFYLCASSRLAGYEQYFGPGTRLTVT.